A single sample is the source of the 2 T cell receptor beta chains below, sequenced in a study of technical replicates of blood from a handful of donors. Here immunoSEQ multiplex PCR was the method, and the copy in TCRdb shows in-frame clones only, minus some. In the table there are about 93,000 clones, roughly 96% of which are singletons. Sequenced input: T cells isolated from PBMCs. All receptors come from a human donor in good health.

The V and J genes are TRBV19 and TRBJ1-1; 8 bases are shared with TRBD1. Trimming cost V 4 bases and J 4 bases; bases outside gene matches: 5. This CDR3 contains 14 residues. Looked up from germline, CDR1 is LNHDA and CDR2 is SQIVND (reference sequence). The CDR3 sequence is CASSTGQVITEAFF. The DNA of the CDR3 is TGTGCCAGTAGTACGGGACAGGTAATCACTGAAGCTTTCTTT.

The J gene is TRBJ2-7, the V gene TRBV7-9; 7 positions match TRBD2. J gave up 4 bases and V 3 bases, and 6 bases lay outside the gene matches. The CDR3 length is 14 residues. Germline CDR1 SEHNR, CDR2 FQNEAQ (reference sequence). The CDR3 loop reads CASSFSSGRYEQYF. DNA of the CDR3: TGTGCCAGCAGCTTTTCTAGCGGACGGTACGAGCAGTACTTC.